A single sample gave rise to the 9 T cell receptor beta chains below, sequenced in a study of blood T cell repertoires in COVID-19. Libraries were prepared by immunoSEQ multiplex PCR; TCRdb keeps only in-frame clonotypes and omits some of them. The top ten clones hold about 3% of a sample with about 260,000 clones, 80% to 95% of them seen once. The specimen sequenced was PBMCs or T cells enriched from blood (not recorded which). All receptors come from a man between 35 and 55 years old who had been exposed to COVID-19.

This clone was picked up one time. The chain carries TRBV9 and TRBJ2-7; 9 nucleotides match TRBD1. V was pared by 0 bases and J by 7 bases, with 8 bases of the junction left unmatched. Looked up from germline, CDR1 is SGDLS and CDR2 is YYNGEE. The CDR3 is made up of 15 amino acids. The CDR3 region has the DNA TGTGCCAGCAGCGTAGGATCCGGGACAGGGAATGAGCAGTACTTC. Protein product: CASSVGSGTGNEQYF.

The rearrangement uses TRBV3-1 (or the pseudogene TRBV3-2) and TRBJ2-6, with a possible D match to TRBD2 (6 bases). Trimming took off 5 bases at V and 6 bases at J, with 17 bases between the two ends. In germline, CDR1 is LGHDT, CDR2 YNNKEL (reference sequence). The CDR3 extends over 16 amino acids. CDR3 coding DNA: TGTGCCAGCAGCTTAGGAGGGGCCCTCTCGGCCAACGTCCTGACTTTC. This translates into CASSLGGALSANVLTF.

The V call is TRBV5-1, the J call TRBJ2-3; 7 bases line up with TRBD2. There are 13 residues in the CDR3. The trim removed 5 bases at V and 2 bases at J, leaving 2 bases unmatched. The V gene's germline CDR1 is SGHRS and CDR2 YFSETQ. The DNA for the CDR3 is TGCGCCAGCAGGGGGGGGGACACAGATACGCAGTATTTT. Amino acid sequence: CASRGGDTDTQYF.

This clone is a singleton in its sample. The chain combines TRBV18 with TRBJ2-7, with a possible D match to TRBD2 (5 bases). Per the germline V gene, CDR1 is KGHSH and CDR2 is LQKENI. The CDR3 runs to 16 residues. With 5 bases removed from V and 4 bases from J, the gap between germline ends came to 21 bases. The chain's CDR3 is CASSGGDQPHLYEQYF. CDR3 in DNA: TGTGCCAGCTCAGGAGGCGATCAACCCCATTTGTACGAGCAGTACTTC.

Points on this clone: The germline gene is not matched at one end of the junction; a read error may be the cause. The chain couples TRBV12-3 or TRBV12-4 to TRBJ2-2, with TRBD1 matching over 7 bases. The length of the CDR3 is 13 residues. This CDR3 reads CAADRERAGELFF. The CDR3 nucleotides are TGCGCCGCTGACAGGGAGAGGGCCGGGGAGCTGTTTTTT.

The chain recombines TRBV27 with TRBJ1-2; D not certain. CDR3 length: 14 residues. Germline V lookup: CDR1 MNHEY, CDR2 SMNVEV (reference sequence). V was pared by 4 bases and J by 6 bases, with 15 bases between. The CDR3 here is CASSSNPAGNGYTF. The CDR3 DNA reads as TGTGCCAGCAGTTCAAACCCGGCGGGAAATGGCTACACCTTC.

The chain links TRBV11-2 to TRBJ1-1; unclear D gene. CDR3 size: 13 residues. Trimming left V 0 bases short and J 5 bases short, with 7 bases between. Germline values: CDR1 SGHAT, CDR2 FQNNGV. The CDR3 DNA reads TGTGCCAGCAGCTTAGAAAGGAGGACTGAAGCTTTCTTT. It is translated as CASSLERRTEAFF.

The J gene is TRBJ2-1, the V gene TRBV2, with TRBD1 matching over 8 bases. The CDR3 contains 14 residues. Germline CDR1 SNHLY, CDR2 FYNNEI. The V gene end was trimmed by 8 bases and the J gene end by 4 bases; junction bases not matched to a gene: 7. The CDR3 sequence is CASDRDRSYNEQFF. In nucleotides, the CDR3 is TGTGCCAGCGACCGGGACAGGTCTTACAATGAGCAGTTCTTC.

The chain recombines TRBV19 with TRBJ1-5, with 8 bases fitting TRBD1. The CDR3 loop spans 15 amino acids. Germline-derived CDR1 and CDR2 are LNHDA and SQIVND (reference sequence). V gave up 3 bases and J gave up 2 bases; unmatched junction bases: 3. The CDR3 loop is CASSMIQGGNQPQHF. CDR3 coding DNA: TGTGCCAGTAGTATGATACAGGGGGGCAATCAGCCCCAGCATTTT.